This T cell receptor beta chain was identified in a study of immune evolution from preneoplasia to lung adenocarcinoma. The wider study: HLA loss of heterozygosity: less than 9% AIS, under 19% MIA, around 35% ADC, none AAH. Study-wide results and caveats: Later-stage lesions appeared to have more T cells, more diversity, less clonality. From normal lung to invasive adenocarcinoma, top clone frequencies appeared to decrease.

On this clone: No antigen is known for it.

Histologic diagnosis was independently verified by two lung pathologists. Clones were read by immunoSEQ multiplex PCR, and TCRdb kept only the in-frame ones, dropping some. The sample lists thousands of clones, roughly three quarters occurring once. V lost 1 base and J lost 6, with 12 bases in between. There are 14 residues in the CDR3. Per the germline V gene, CDR1 is MGHRA and CDR2 is YSYEKL. The sample taken for sequencing was FFPE invasive lung adenocarcinoma tissue. The clonotype comes from a person aged 35-55 years with lung adenocarcinoma. The gene calls are TRBV4-1 and TRBJ1-2; TRBD1 might be the D (5 bases). In DNA, the CDR3 is TGCGCCAGCAGCCAAGTACGGGGGATTGATGGCTACACCTTC. Amino acid sequence: CASSQVRGIDGYTF.